This is a list of T cell receptor beta chains from one sample in a study of shared clonotypes between healthy human individuals. Only in-frame clones appear in the TCRdb table, and some are missing; sequencing was by immunoSEQ multiplex PCR. The repertoire has 2 million to 3 million clones, 80% to 95% of them found once; the top ten carry approximately 0.35%. Input material: naive CD4+ T cells from PBMCs. These receptor sequences come from a man between 18 and 35 years old in good health. Some clones in this sample may be carry-over from other donors' samples. CDR3s include the opening cysteine and the closing phenylalanine or tryptophan. The order of the fields is J gene, clone size, D gene, V gene, CDR3 protein, CDR3 DNA. D genes are given only for firm matches. Size values are once, few and many counts, or a class for expanded clones, and some rows have none.

TRBJ2-3	-	TRBD2	TRBV5-4	CASKPLAASTDTQYF	TGTGCCAGCAAACCTCTAGCGGCTAGCACAGATACGCAGTATTTT
TRBJ2-1	-	TRBD2	TRBV6-6	CASSYSIASGVDEQFF	TGTGCCAGCAGTTACTCGATCGCTAGCGGGGTCGATGAGCAGTTCTTC
TRBJ1-1	-	-	TRBV6-5	CASSRDGEAFF	TGTGCCAGCAGCCGGGACGGGGAAGCTTTCTTT
TRBJ2-7	-	TRBD2	TRBV5-1	CASREEASGRYEQYF	TGCGCCAGCCGCGAGGAGGCTAGCGGGAGATACGAGCAGTACTTC
TRBJ2-2	-	-	TRBV5-1	CASSFGGAGTGELFF	TGCGCCAGCAGCTTTGGGGGCGCGGGGACCGGGGAGCTGTTTTTT
TRBJ1-3	-	-	TRBV7-9	CASSVGGYNRGASGNTIYF	TGTGCCAGCAGCGTTGGCGGGTACAACCGCGGGGCTTCTGGAAACACCATATATTTT
TRBJ2-1	once	-	TRBV30	CAGAGASSYNEQFF	TGTGCCGGGGCCGGAGCGAGCTCCTACAATGAGCAGTTCTTC
TRBJ2-7	once	TRBD2	TRBV2	CASRLNRLAGVYEQYF	TGTGCCAGCAGACTCAACCGACTAGCGGGAGTATACGAGCAGTACTTC
TRBJ1-4	once	-	TRBV7-6	CASSFMPDGGEEKLFF	TGTGCCAGCAGCTTCATGCCGGACGGGGGGGAAGAAAAACTGTTTTTT
TRBJ2-3	-	-	TRBV18	CASSPPQADTQYF	TGTGCCAGCTCACCACCGCAAGCAGATACGCAGTATTTT
TRBJ2-2	-	TRBD2	TRBV5-1	CASSPGTSRTGELFF	TGCGCCAGCAGCCCCGGGACTAGCCGCACCGGGGAGCTGTTTTTT
TRBJ2-1	-	TRBD2	TRBV9	CASSVGSGGYNEQFF	TGTGCCAGCAGCGTGGGATCGGGAGGGTACAATGAGCAGTTCTTC
TRBJ2-7	-	-	TRBV18	CASSPQRAGLTYYEQYF	TGTGCCAGCTCACCACAGAGGGCGGGGCTAACGTACTACGAGCAGTACTTC
TRBJ1-5	-	-	TRBV19	CASSTTGQPVGNQPQHF	TGTGCCAGTAGCACAACGGGGCAGCCCGTAGGAAATCAGCCCCAGCATTTT
TRBJ2-7	-	-	TRBV2	CASSEERAHLRYEQYF	TGTGCCAGCAGTGAGGAAAGGGCACATCTACGCTACGAGCAGTACTTC
TRBJ1-1	once	-	TRBV6-1	CASSGEIPNTEAFF	TGTGCCAGCTCCGGGGAGATACCGAACACTGAAGCTTTCTTT
TRBJ2-5	few	-	TRBV29-1	CSVQLVGETQYF	TGCAGCGTCCAACTAGTGGGGGAGACCCAGTACTTC
TRBJ1-1	-	TRBD1	TRBV19	CASSSTGAYSHTEAFF	TGTGCCAGTAGTAGTACAGGGGCGTATAGTCACACTGAAGCTTTCTTT
TRBJ2-2	-	-	TRBV28	CASSLRLGGLFF	TGTGCCAGCAGTTTGCGACTAGGCGGGCTGTTTTTT
TRBJ2-5	-	TRBD2	TRBV4-1	CASSQELGLGLQETQYF	TGCGCCAGCAGCCAAGAATTGGGACTAGGCCTCCAAGAGACCCAGTACTTC
TRBJ1-4	-	TRBD1	TRBV2	CASSGQGPTNEKLFF	TGTGCCAGCAGTGGACAGGGGCCAACTAATGAAAAACTGTTTTTT
TRBJ2-3	-	TRBD2	TRBV9	CASSVLGGIATDTQYF	TGTGCCAGCAGCGTATTGGGGGGGATAGCGACAGATACGCAGTATTTT
TRBJ1-2	-	TRBD1	TRBV6-5	CASSYTGTAYYGYTF	TGTGCCAGCAGTTACACGGGGACAGCCTACTATGGCTACACCTTC
TRBJ2-7	-	TRBD1	TRBV6-1	CATPRLTGGDLGQYF	TGTGCCACCCCACGCCTGACAGGGGGCGATCTGGGGCAGTACTTC
TRBJ2-1	-	TRBD2	TRBV9	CASSEQPSGANEQFF	TGTGCCAGCAGCGAGCAGCCTAGCGGAGCAAATGAGCAGTTCTTC
TRBJ2-3	-	TRBD2	TRBV7-2	CASSPRTSGRMDTQYF	TGTGCCAGCAGCCCGCGGACTAGCGGGAGAATGGATACGCAGTATTTT
TRBJ2-5	-	TRBD2	TRBV27	CASSPRVSGRGEQYF	TGTGCCAGCAGCCCCCGGGTTAGCGGGAGGGGAGAGCAGTACTTC
TRBJ2-7	-	TRBD2	TRBV11-2	CASSLGISGSNIYEQYF	TGTGCCAGCAGCTTAGGCATTAGCGGGAGTAATATCTACGAGCAGTACTTC
TRBJ2-7	-	-	TRBV5-1	CASSPRYF	TGCGCCAGCAGCCCGAGGTACTTC
TRBJ2-7	-	-	TRBV9	CASSVGSANSYEQYF	TGTGCCAGCAGCGTAGGGTCGGCGAACTCCTACGAGCAGTACTTC
TRBJ1-5	-	-	TRBV19	CASSMGLTLMGNQPQHF	TGTGCCAGTAGTATGGGACTTACCCTTATGGGCAATCAGCCCCAGCATTTT
TRBJ2-7	-	TRBD2	TRBV27	CASSSYWEGQGRSYEQYF	TGTGCCAGCAGTTCCTATTGGGAGGGCCAGGGCCGCTCCTACGAGCAGTACTTC
TRBJ2-1	-	-	TRBV10-3	CAISAHATSGVNEQFF	TGTGCCATCAGCGCCCATGCAACGAGCGGCGTCAATGAGCAGTTCTTC
TRBJ2-3	-	TRBD2	TRBV5-1	CASSLWREREDTQYF	TGCGCCAGCAGCTTGTGGCGGGAGAGGGAAGATACGCAGTATTTT
TRBJ1-6	-	TRBD1	TRBV30	CAWSSDRASPLHF	TGTGCCTGGAGCTCCGACAGGGCATCACCCCTCCACTTT
TRBJ2-7	-	-	TRBV4-3	CASSQQAVPSYEQYF	TGCGCCAGCAGCCAACAAGCGGTGCCTTCCTACGAGCAGTACTTC
TRBJ2-2	-	TRBD2	TRBV9	CASSAWAGVSDTGELFF	TGTGCCAGCAGCGCCTGGGCGGGGGTCAGCGACACCGGGGAGCTGTTTTTT
TRBJ2-7	-	TRBD1	TRBV5-1	CASSLATGADEQYF	TGCGCCAGCAGCTTGGCGACAGGGGCGGACGAGCAGTACTTC
TRBJ2-5	-	TRBD2	TRBV9	CASSQDLAGGQTQYF	TGCGCCAGCAGCCAAGATCTAGCGGGAGGTCAGACCCAGTACTTC
TRBJ2-4	-	TRBD2	TRBV4-2	CASSQDAGGKNIQYF	TGTGCCAGCAGCCAAGATGCGGGAGGGAAAAACATTCAGTACTTC
TRBJ1-2	-	TRBD1	TRBV5-5	CASSSGTVEVYGYTF	TGTGCCAGCAGCTCCGGGACAGTGGAAGTCTATGGCTACACCTTC
TRBJ2-5	-	TRBD2	TRBV15	CATSRRTSGRPGETQYF	TGTGCCACCAGCAGAAGGACTAGCGGGAGACCGGGGGAGACCCAGTACTTC
TRBJ2-5	-	-	TRBV19	CASSMILGGGGGETQYF	TGTGCCAGTAGTATGATTTTAGGAGGGGGCGGTGGGGAGACCCAGTACTTC
TRBJ2-1	-	-	TRBV29-1	CSVGSLLVEQFF	TGCAGCGTTGGATCCTTATTAGTTGAGCAGTTCTTC
TRBJ1-2	-	-	TRBV6-5	CASSPSGELDGYTF	TGTGCCAGCAGCCCATCGGGAGAGCTGGATGGCTACACCTTC
TRBJ1-5	few	-	TRBV6-6	CASSPRQRDQPQHF	TGTGCCAGCAGTCCCCGACAGCGGGATCAGCCCCAGCATTTT
TRBJ2-7	-	-	TRBV2	CASTQPGSRSYEQYF	TGTGCCAGCACCCAGCCAGGGTCCCGCTCCTACGAGCAGTACTTC
TRBJ2-2	-	-	TRBV11-2	CASSLEFVNTGELFF	TGTGCCAGCAGCTTAGAATTTGTGAACACCGGGGAGCTGTTTTTT
TRBJ2-7	-	TRBD2	TRBV29-1	CSVSEIGFGLAGFTYEQYF	TGCAGCGTCAGCGAAATCGGATTCGGACTAGCGGGCTTCACCTACGAGCAGTACTTC
TRBJ2-3	-	TRBD2	TRBV10-3	CAISEPSGSTDTQYF	TGTGCCATCAGTGAACCTAGCGGGAGCACAGATACGCAGTATTTT
TRBJ1-5	-	-	TRBV6-4	CASIGEPQHF	TGTGCCAGCATAGGGGAACCCCAGCATTTT
TRBJ2-5	-	-	TRBV11-1	CASSLQVTKETQYF	TGTGCCAGCAGCTTACAGGTCACGAAAGAGACCCAGTACTTC
TRBJ1-5	-	TRBD1	TRBV5-4	CASSAGTGGESAW	TGTGCCAGCAGCGCCGGTACAGGGGGCGAGTCGGCTTGG
TRBJ2-1	-	-	TRBV7-2	CASSLSPSVNEQFF	TGTGCCAGCAGCTTAAGTCCCAGCGTCAATGAGCAGTTCTTC
TRBJ1-2	once	TRBD1	TRBV6-1	CASRMTGVGGYTF	TGTGCCAGCAGGATGACAGGGGTCGGGGGCTACACCTTC